The present entry profiles one TCR beta chain with its context. Its antigen is unknown. This sample was taken from a study of graft-versus-host responses after intestinal transplantation. Study-level results: High graft-versus-host to host-versus-graft clonal ratios were found in allografts of patients who had graft-donor T cell macrochimerism. Association was observed between peak circulating GvH clone levels and early post-transplant HvG declines.

Measured with immunoSEQ multiplex PCR; TCRdb has only the in-frame clones, and not every one. The table includes about 88,000 clones, 91% detected once. The germline gives CDR1 SGHTA, CDR2 FQGTGA. Trimming left V 2 bases short and J 6 bases short, with 18 bases between. The CDR3 has 16 amino acids. This chain links TRBV7-3 with TRBJ2-3, with D possibly being TRBD2 (6 bases). The receptor was isolated from a human donor who was the organ donor for an intestinal transplant. Sample: unstimulated CD4+ T cells sorted from spleen or lymph node cells, taken before transplant. The CDR3 nucleotides are TGTGCCAGCAGCTTATACCCTCGCGGGGCAGGGGATACGCAGTATTTT. It specifies CASSLYPRGAGDTQYF.